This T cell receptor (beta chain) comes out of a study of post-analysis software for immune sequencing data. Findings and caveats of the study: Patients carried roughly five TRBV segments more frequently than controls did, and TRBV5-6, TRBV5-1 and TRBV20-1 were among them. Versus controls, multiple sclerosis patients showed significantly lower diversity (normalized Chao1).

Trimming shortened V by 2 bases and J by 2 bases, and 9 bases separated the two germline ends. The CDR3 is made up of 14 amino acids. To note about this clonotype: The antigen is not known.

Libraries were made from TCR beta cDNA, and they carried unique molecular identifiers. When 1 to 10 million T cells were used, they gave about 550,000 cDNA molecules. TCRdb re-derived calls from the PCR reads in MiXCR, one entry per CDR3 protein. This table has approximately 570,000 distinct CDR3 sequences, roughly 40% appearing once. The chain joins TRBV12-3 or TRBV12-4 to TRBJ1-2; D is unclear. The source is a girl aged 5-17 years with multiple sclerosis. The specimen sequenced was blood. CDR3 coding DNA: TGTGCCAGCAGTTTAAGGCGGGTGAACTATGGCTACACCTTC. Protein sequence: CASSLRRVNYGYTF.